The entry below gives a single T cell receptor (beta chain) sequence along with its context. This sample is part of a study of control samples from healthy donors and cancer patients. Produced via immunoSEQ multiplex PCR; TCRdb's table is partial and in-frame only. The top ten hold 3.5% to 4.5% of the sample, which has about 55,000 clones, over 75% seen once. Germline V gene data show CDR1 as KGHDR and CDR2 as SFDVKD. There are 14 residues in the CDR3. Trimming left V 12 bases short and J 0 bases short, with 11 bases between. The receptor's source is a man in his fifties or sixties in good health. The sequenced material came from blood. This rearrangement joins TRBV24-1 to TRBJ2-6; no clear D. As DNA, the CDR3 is TGTGCCTCCGGCCCAGCCTCTGGGGCCAACGTCCTGACTTTC. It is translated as CASGPASGANVLTF.